This TCR beta chain derives from a study of cytomegalovirus exposure and HLA in healthy donors. The CDR3 consists of 12 residues. The germline V gene has CDR1 MDHEN and CDR2 SYDVKM. V was cut by 6 bases and J by 0 bases, with 5 bases left in between. Study-wide results and caveats: The study found most TCR sequences rare, yet found some public TCRs in many donors. Associated with cytomegalovirus, according to the listing, were around 160 TCR beta chains.

Of note for this clone: The antigen is undetermined.

Using immunoSEQ multiplex PCR, the repertoire was profiled, and TCRdb retains in-frame clones only, with some absent. Of fewer than 250,000 clones in the sample, approximately 83% were seen once. The V and J genes are TRBV28 and TRBJ1-1, with D unresolved. Sequenced sample: PBMCs. This clonotype was obtained from a woman under 40 in good health and CMV-seropositive. CDR3 region: CASRHLNTEAFF. The DNA for the CDR3 is TGTGCCAGCAGACACCTGAACACTGAAGCTTTCTTT.